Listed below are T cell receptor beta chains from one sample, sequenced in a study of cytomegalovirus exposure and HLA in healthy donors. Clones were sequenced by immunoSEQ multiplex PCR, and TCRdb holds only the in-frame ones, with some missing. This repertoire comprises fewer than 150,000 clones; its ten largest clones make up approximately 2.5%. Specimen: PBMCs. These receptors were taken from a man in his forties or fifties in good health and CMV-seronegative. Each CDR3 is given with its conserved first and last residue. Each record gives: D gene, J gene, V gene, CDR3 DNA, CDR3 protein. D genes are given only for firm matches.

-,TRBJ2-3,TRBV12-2,TGTGCAAGTCGCCCGCCCCAGGATACGCAGTATTTT,CASRPPQDTQYF
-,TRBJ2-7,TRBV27,TGTGCCAGCAGTTTCCAAGCCCTTCCGAAATACTACGAGCAGTACTTC,CASSFQALPKYYEQYF
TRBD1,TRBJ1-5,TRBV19,TGTGCCAGTCGGGACAGGGGAGTTAATAGCAATCAGCCCCAGCATTTT,CASRDRGVNSNQPQHF
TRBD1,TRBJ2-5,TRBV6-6,TGTGCCAGCAGACCCCCTGGACAGGGCCTTATAACCCAGTACTTC,CASRPPGQGLITQYF
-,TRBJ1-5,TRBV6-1,TGTGCCAGCAGGGAGGACAGTTATAGCAATCAGCCCCAGCATTTT,CASREDSYSNQPQHF
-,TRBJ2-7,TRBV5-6,TGTGCCAGCAGCCCGGACAGTTCCTACGAGCAGTACTTC,CASSPDSSYEQYF
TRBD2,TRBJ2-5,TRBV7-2,TGTGCCAGCAGCTTAGGGACTAGCGGACGAGAGACCCAGTACTTC,CASSLGTSGRETQYF
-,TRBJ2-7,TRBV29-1,TGCAGCGGGGTAGAGGACACCACCTACGAGCAGTACTTC,CSGVEDTTYEQYF
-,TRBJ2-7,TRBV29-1,TGCAGCGTTACCCCGTTCCGCCAGATGCCCTACGAGCAGTACTTC,CSVTPFRQMPYEQYF
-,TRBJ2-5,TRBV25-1,TGTGCCAGCAGTGGTCTACTAGCAGGTGAACGGACCCAGTACTTC,CASSGLLAGERTQYF
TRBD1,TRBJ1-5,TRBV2,TGTGCCAGCTCACGGACAGGGGGCAATCAGCCCCAGCATTTT,CASSRTGGNQPQHF
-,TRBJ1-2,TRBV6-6,TGTGCCAGCAGCCAGGATAACTATGGCTACACCTTC,CASSQDNYGYTF
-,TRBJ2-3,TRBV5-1,TGCGCCAGCAGTGAAGGGGAAGATACGCAGTATTTT,CASSEGEDTQYF
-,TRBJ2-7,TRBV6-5,TGTGCCAGCAGCAACAATTACGAGCAGTACTTC,CASSNNYEQYF
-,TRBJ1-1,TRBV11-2,TGTGCCAGCAGCTTAGATTCGGGGGGGACTGAAGCTTTCTTT,CASSLDSGGTEAFF
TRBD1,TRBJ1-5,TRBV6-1,TGTGCCAGCGTGGGGGGGGGACAGGGGCAGCCCCAGCATTTT,CASVGGGQGQPQHF
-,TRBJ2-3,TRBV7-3,TGTGCCAGCAGCTATTCCTACACAGATACGCAGTATTTT,CASSYSYTDTQYF
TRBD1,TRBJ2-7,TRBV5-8,TGTGCCAGCAGCAGCCGGGACAGGGGGTTTGACGAGCAGTACTTC,CASSSRDRGFDEQYF
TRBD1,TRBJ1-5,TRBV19,TGTGCCAGTCTCGAGGGGACAGGGGGCAATCAGCCCCAGCATTTT,CASLEGTGGNQPQHF
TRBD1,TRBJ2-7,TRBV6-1,TGTGCCAGCATACGGACAGGGACAGGGGTCGAGCAGTACTTC,CASIRTGTGVEQYF
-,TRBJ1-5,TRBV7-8,TGTGCCAGCAGCTTAGCCCAGGGTAATCAGCCCCAGCATTTT,CASSLAQGNQPQHF
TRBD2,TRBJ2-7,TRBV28,TGTGCCAGCGCTAGCGGGGCCTCCTACGAGCAGTACTTC,CASASGASYEQYF
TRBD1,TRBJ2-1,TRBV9,TGTGCCAGCAGCGTAGCGACAGGGGGTACCTACAATGAGCAGTTCTTC,CASSVATGGTYNEQFF
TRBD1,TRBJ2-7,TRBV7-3,TGTGCCAGCAGCCCTGGCGGTGGGACAGGGGGGTACGAGCAGTACTTC,CASSPGGGTGGYEQYF
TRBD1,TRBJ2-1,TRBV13,TGTGCCAGCAGCTTTATCGGGACAGGGTACAATGAGCAGTTCTTC,CASSFIGTGYNEQFF
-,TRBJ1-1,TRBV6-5,TGTGCCAGCAGGGATACAGGGAACACTGAAGCTTTCTTT,CASRDTGNTEAFF
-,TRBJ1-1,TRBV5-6,TGTGCCAGCAGCTTGGGACAGGATGAAGCTTTCTTT,CASSLGQDEAFF
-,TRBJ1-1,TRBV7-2,TGTGCCAGCAGCTCGCGACCGGGACAGAACACTGAAGCTTTCTTT,CASSSRPGQNTEAFF
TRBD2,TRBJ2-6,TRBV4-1,TGCGCCAGCAGCCATCATGGGGGGGGAGGTTCCTCTGGGGCCAACGTCCTGACTTTC,CASSHHGGGGSSGANVLTF
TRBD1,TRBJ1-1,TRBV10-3,TGTGCCATCAGGCACAGGGGTACCACGAACACTGAAGCTTTCTTT,CAIRHRGTTNTEAFF
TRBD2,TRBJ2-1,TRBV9,TGTGCCAGCAGCTTTCAAGCGGGGGCAGTCAATGAGCAGTTCTTC,CASSFQAGAVNEQFF
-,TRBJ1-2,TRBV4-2,TGTGCCAGCAGCCAAGCTACCTATGGCTACACCTTC,CASSQATYGYTF
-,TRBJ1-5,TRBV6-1,TGTGCCAGCAGTGAAGCGGGCCGTCAGCCCCAGCATTTT,CASSEAGRQPQHF
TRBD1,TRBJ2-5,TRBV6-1,TGTGCCAGCAGTGCCCGGGACAGGGGCCAAGAGACCCAGTACTTC,CASSARDRGQETQYF
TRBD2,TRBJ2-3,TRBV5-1,TGCGCCAGCAGCTTGGCTTTAGCGGGAGACACAGATACGCAGTATTTT,CASSLALAGDTDTQYF
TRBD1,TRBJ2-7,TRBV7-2,TGTGCCAGCAGCTTAGTTCGGGACAGGGCATTCTACGAGCAGTACTTC,CASSLVRDRAFYEQYF
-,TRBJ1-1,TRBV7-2,TGTGCCAGCAGCTCCACCTTGGGAGCCGGGGACACTGAAGCTTTCTTT,CASSSTLGAGDTEAFF
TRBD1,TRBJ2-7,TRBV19,TGTGCCAGTAGTAGAGGGACAGGGGGCCCCTACGAGCAGTACTTC,CASSRGTGGPYEQYF
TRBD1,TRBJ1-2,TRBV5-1,TGCGCCAGCAGCTTGGAGGGACAGGGGGCTAACTATGGCTACACCTTC,CASSLEGQGANYGYTF
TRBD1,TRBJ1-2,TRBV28,TGTGCCAGCAGTTTAAGGGACAGGTCTCAGGGCTACACCTTC,CASSLRDRSQGYTF